The 5 T cell receptor beta chains presented below share a single source sample, sequenced in a study of siplizumab effects on memory and regulatory T cells. The table came from immunoSEQ multiplex PCR; TCRdb's copy has only in-frame clones and leaves some out. The sample has fewer than 130,000 clones; approximately 92% are singletons. The material sequenced was CD4+ T cells sorted from blood. The receptor source for this set is a human donor in good health.

The V gene is TRBV19, the J gene TRBJ1-1; D not certain. CDR1 and CDR2 from the germline V gene are LNHDA and SQIVND (reference sequence). The V end lost 3 bases, the J end lost 0 bases, and 5 bases lay between the germline ends. This CDR3 has 13 residues. The CDR3 here is CASSIHMNTEAFF. Written as DNA, the CDR3 is TGTGCCAGTAGTATTCATATGAACACTGAAGCTTTCTTT.

This chain uses TRBV28 with TRBJ1-2, with D tentatively TRBD1 (6 bases). In germline, CDR1 is MDHEN, CDR2 SYDVKM. This CDR3 has 13 amino acids. Trimming cost V 2 bases and J 8 bases, with 12 bases left between them. CDR3 in DNA: TGTGCCAGCAGTTTAGGGGGGGCCCCAGGCTACACCTTC. Protein product: CASSLGGAPGYTF.

The chain uses TRBV5-4 and TRBJ1-3; a weak D match, TRBD1 (5 bases). CDR3 size: 16 residues. Trimming removed 3 bases from V and 2 bases from J, with 15 bases in between. The germline CDR1 and CDR2 sequences are SGHNT and YYREEE (reference sequence). For the CDR3, the DNA is TGTGCCAGCAGCTCCTCCTCAGGGAAGACTGGAAACACCATATATTTT. Encoded protein: CASSSSSGKTGNTIYF. Drawing the rest from reference TRBV5-4 and TRBJ1-3, the complete variable domain is ETGVTQSPTHLIKTRGQQVTLRCSSQSGHNTVSWYQQALGQGPQFIFQYYREEENGRGNFPPRFSGLQFPNYSSELNVNALELDDSALYLCASSSSSGKTGNTIYFGEGSWLTVV.

The chain is built from TRBV7-2 and TRBJ2-1; 8 positions match TRBD2. Germline-derived CDR1 and CDR2 are SGHTA and FQGNSA. Trimming removed 1 base from V and 9 bases from J; junction bases left unmatched: 5. The length of the CDR3 is 14 residues. CDR3 DNA sequence: TGTGCCAGCAGCTTAGGGCGGGGGGCAGGTGAGCAGTTCTTC. Translated, it gives CASSLGRGAGEQFF.

The V and J genes are TRBV6-5 and TRBJ2-1; 11 nucleotides align to TRBD2. This CDR3 is 15 amino acids long. Germline V gives CDR1 MNHEY, CDR2 SVGAGI. V trimming: 4 bases; J trimming: 4 bases; junction bases outside the gene matches: 3. CDR3 amino acids: CASSFTSGGYNEQFF. The CDR3 nucleotides are TGTGCCAGCAGTTTCACTAGCGGGGGTTACAATGAGCAGTTCTTC.